These 29 T cell receptor beta chains came from one sample sequenced in a study of cytomegalovirus exposure and HLA in healthy donors. The assay was immunoSEQ multiplex PCR, and TCRdb's table has in-frame clones only and misses some. This sample has about 72,000 clones, with 94% found just once. Sequences were obtained from PBMCs. These receptors came from a woman between 18 and 29 years old in good health and CMV-seronegative.

V usage is TRBV12-5 and J usage is TRBJ1-2, with 8 nucleotides matching TRBD1. V dropped 1 base and J dropped 3; count of bases not matched to a gene: 10. Germline lookup yields CDR1 LGHNT and CDR2 FRNRAP. CDR3 size: 17 residues. The CDR3 loop is CASGLAQGALPDYGYTF. The CDR3 coding sequence is TGTGCTAGTGGTTTGGCGCAGGGGGCCCTACCGGACTATGGCTACACCTTC.

CDR3 in DNA: TGCGCCAGCAGTACCGGGTCAATGGAGGAGCAGTACTTC. Residues: CASSTGSMEEQYF. This chain links TRBV5-1 with TRBJ2-7; D call uncertain. In germline, CDR1 is SGHRS, CDR2 YFSETQ. Between the trimmed V and J ends, which lost 5 bases and 7 bases, there was a span of 16 bases. The CDR3 spans 13 residues.

The chain's CDR3 is CASSLVSGGGTEAFF. CDR3 in DNA: TGTGCCAGCAGCTTGGTTTCGGGGGGAGGCACTGAAGCTTTCTTT. V is TRBV11-1 and J is TRBJ1-1, with D tentatively TRBD1 (5 bases). V was cut by 3 bases and J by 4 bases, with 15 bases left in between. The germline gives CDR1 SGHAT, CDR2 FQDESV (reference sequence). This CDR3 is 15 amino acids long.

This chain connects TRBV4-1 to TRBJ1-5, with 12 bases lining up with TRBD1. The CDR3 is made up of 17 amino acids. The trim removed 4 bases at V and 6 bases at J, leaving 10 bases unmatched. Germline CDR1 and CDR2: MGHRA and YSYEKL. CDR3: CASSREGQGARPQPQHF. The CDR3, as DNA: TGCGCCAGCAGCCGGGAGGGACAGGGGGCGCGGCCTCAGCCCCAGCATTTT.

V usage is TRBV2 and J usage is TRBJ2-4; 9 nucleotides match TRBD2. After removal of 4 bases from V and 16 bases from J, the junction contained 11 bases not matched to a gene. The CDR3 has 13 residues. Germline loops: CDR1 SNHLY, CDR2 FYNNEI. DNA of the CDR3: TGTGCCAGCAGTGGATTTGGGGGACTAGCTGGATACTTC. This translates into CASSGFGGLAGYF.

This chain connects TRBV7-9 to TRBJ2-5, with 11 bases aligning to TRBD2. CDR1 and CDR2 (germline): SEHNR, FQNEAQ (reference sequence). The CDR3 extends over 16 amino acids. After removal of 8 bases from V and 1 base from J, the junction contained 9 bases not matched to a gene. The CDR3 here is CASEPSSGGSQETQYF. The DNA for the CDR3 is TGTGCCAGCGAGCCCTCTAGCGGGGGGAGCCAAGAGACCCAGTACTTC.

The chain couples TRBV5-5 to TRBJ2-7; a weak D match, TRBD2 (6 bases). This CDR3 contains 15 residues. Trimming pared 2 bases from V and 1 base from J, leaving 13 bases between. Germline CDR1 SGHKS, CDR2 YYEKEE (reference sequence). The CDR3: CASSFGGVVSYEQYF. The CDR3 DNA follows: TGTGCCAGCAGCTTTGGCGGGGTAGTGTCCTACGAGCAGTACTTC.

The J gene is TRBJ1-1, the V gene TRBV29-1, with unresolved D. CDR1 and CDR2 (germline): SQVTM, ANQGSEA. The CDR3 loop spans 11 amino acids. V shed 5 bases and J shed 5 bases, with 9 bases lying between them. CDR3 sequence: CSVSLYTEAFF. CDR3 nucleotide sequence: TGCAGCGTTTCCCTCTATACTGAAGCTTTCTTT.

The genes are TRBV7-3 and TRBJ1-6, with 7 bases lining up with TRBD1. The V gene's germline CDR1 is SGHTA and CDR2 FQGTGA. CDR3 length: 14 amino acids. The V and J ends lost 5 bases and 5 bases, in that order; junction bases with no gene match: 3. The chain's CDR3 is CASSPTGHNSPLHF. The CDR3, as DNA: TGTGCCAGCAGCCCGACAGGGCATAATTCACCCCTCCACTTT.

The V and J genes are TRBV15 and TRBJ1-1, with D perhaps matching TRBD1 (6 bases). Trimming shortened V by 4 bases and J by 4 bases, and 10 bases separated the two germline ends. This CDR3 is 13 amino acids long. Germline CDR1 LNHNV, CDR2 YYDKDF (reference sequence). The CDR3 sequence: CATSTQGGTEAFF. As DNA, the CDR3 is TGTGCCACCAGCACCCAAGGGGGCACTGAAGCTTTCTTT.

The chain recombines TRBV6-5 with TRBJ2-1, with a tentative D call TRBD2 (6 bases). CDR1 is MNHEY, CDR2 SVGAGI, per germline. This CDR3 has 15 residues. V dropped 5 bases and J dropped 3 bases, with 14 bases sitting between them. The CDR3 DNA reads as TGTGCCAGCAGTAAGCAGCGGGCGCGCTACAATGAGCAGTTCTTC. It specifies CASSKQRARYNEQFF.

V is TRBV10-3 and J is TRBJ2-1; perhaps TRBD1 as D (6 bases). Germline V CDR1 and CDR2: ENHRY, SYGVKD. Trimming cost V 2 bases and J 11 bases, with 13 bases left between them. The CDR3 length is 13 residues. The CDR3 nucleotides read TGTGCCATCAGTGAGCAGGACAGCCTCAAGCAGTTCTTC. Translation: CAISEQDSLKQFF.

The chain's CDR3 is CASSDHDRPANTEAFF. The CDR3 nucleotides are TGTGCCAGCAGTGACCACGACAGGCCCGCGAACACTGAAGCTTTCTTT. The V call is TRBV6-4, the J call TRBJ1-1; TRBD1 might be the D (6 bases). V was cut by 2 bases and J by 1 base, with 14 bases left in between. The CDR3 sequence is 16 residues long. Per the germline V gene, CDR1 is MRHNA and CDR2 is SNTAGT.

V usage is TRBV7-9 and J usage is TRBJ2-7, with TRBD1 matching over 7 bases. The junction had 10 bases not matched to a gene; V was cut back by 8 bases and J by 3 bases. CDR3 length equals 14 residues. Germline V gene sequence: CDR1 SEHNR, CDR2 FQNEAQ (reference sequence). Here the CDR3 reads CASVRQGASYEQYF. CDR3 DNA sequence: TGTGCCAGCGTCAGACAGGGAGCCAGCTACGAGCAGTACTTC.

The chain is built from TRBV9 and TRBJ1-4; no reliable D call. Trimming shortened V by 4 bases and J by 7 bases, and 14 bases separated the two germline ends. The CDR3 spans 14 residues. CDR1 SGDLS and CDR2 YYNGEE come from the germline V gene. DNA for the CDR3: TGTGCCAGCAGCTCGCGGCGGGGTAGTGAAAAACTGTTTTTT. Its protein is CASSSRRGSEKLFF.

This chain uses TRBV18 with TRBJ1-5; possibly TRBD1 for D (5 bases). Germline CDR1 is KGHSH and CDR2 is LQKENI. This CDR3 region has 16 residues. The V end was cut by 3 bases, the J end by 0 bases, with 12 bases between. In DNA, the CDR3 is TGTGCCAGCTCACCCCCGGGGGTCCATAGCAATCAGCCCCAGCATTTT. Translating gives CASSPPGVHSNQPQHF.

The V gene is TRBV15, the J gene TRBJ1-4; 10 positions match TRBD1. J lost 0 bases, V lost 6 bases, and 4 bases had no gene match. Germline CDR1 is LNHNV and CDR2 is YYDKDF (reference sequence). The CDR3 extends over 16 amino acids. The CDR3 loop reads CATRRDRGATNEKLFF. The CDR3 DNA is TGTGCCACCAGACGGGACAGGGGCGCAACTAATGAAAAACTGTTTTTT.

V gene TRBV9 combines with J gene TRBJ2-3, with D perhaps matching TRBD1 (5 bases). Germline CDR1 reads SGDLS; CDR2 reads YYNGEE. The CDR3 spans 16 residues. V lost 0 bases and J lost 2, with 13 bases in between. The CDR3 DNA reads as TGTGCCAGCAGCGTAGGTCTGGGGCCAACCACAGATACGCAGTATTTT. This sequence encodes CASSVGLGPTTDTQYF. The complete variable domain, with remaining parts taken from reference TRBV9 and TRBJ2-3, reads DSGVTQTPKHLITATGQRVTLRCSPRSGDLSVYWYQQSLDQGLQFLIQYYNGEERAKGNILERFSAQQFPDLHSELNLSSLELGDSALYFCASSVGLGPTTDTQYFGPGTRLTVL.

The V call is TRBV15, the J call TRBJ1-4, with 7 bases lining up with TRBD1. Germline V gene data show CDR1 as LNHNV and CDR2 as YYDKDF (reference sequence). The CDR3 has 15 amino acids. The junction had 3 bases not matched to a gene; V was cut back by 0 bases and J by 5 bases. Here the CDR3 reads CATSRETGRNEKLFF. For the CDR3, the DNA is TGTGCCACCAGCAGAGAGACAGGGAGGAATGAAAAACTGTTTTTT.

The CDR3 coding sequence is TGCGCCAGCAGCGTGGACAGCTACGAGCAGTACTTC. This gives the protein CASSVDSYEQYF. The chain combines TRBV5-1 with TRBJ2-7, with TRBD1 as a possible D gene (6 bases). Deletions cut 4 bases from V and 3 bases from J, with 8 bases between. Germline CDR1 SGHRS, CDR2 YFSETQ. The CDR3 is made up of 12 amino acids.

The gene calls are TRBV7-9 and TRBJ2-1, with TRBD1 identical over 12 bases. The germline gives CDR1 SEHNR, CDR2 FQNEAQ (reference sequence). CDR3 length equals 15 residues. V was pared by 3 bases and J by 9 bases, with 6 bases of the junction left unmatched. DNA of the CDR3: TGTGCCAGCAGCTTCCGGGACAGGGGGCTTATTGAGCAGTTCTTC. It codes for CASSFRDRGLIEQFF.

The sample holds one count of this clone. This chain connects TRBV5-6 to TRBJ1-3; D is possibly TRBD1 (5 bases). V was trimmed by 2 bases and J by 0 bases, leaving 12 bases between them. CDR3 size: 16 residues. The germline gives CDR1 SGHDT, CDR2 YYEEEE. The CDR3 loop is CASSFIGASSGNTIYF. In DNA form, the CDR3 reads TGTGCCAGCAGCTTTATTGGGGCCAGCTCTGGAAACACCATATATTTT.

V is TRBV15 and J is TRBJ1-3, with 8 bases that match TRBD1. The CDR3 loop spans 16 amino acids. With V trimmed by 4 bases and J by 0 bases, 5 bases remained unmatched. Germline lookup yields CDR1 LNHNV and CDR2 YYDKDF (reference sequence). The CDR3 reads CATSTRQGSSGNTIYF. The CDR3 DNA follows: TGTGCCACCAGCACACGACAGGGGAGCTCTGGAAACACCATATATTTT.

V is TRBV27 and J is TRBJ2-7; TRBD1 might be the D (6 bases). The CDR3 covers 14 residues. V shed 2 bases and J shed 2 bases, with 10 bases lying between them. Germline V lookup: CDR1 MNHEY, CDR2 SMNVEV (reference sequence). Written as DNA, the CDR3 is TGTGCCAGCAGTTTACTCGCAGGGGCCTACGAGCAGTACTTC. Amino acid sequence: CASSLLAGAYEQYF.

The count of this clone is one. The V gene is TRBV5-4, the J gene TRBJ1-1; D not certain. Deletions cut 4 bases from V and 4 bases from J, with 14 bases between. CDR1 and CDR2 from the germline V gene are SGHNT and YYREEE (reference sequence). This CDR3 is built from 14 residues. This CDR3 reads CASSLPAGGTEAFF. CDR3 nucleotide sequence: TGTGCCAGCAGCCTACCGGCGGGAGGCACTGAAGCTTTCTTT.

This clone has just one count. CDR3 sequence (DNA): TGTGCTAGTGGTTTGTCCCTTATGAGCTCCTACAATGAGCAGTTCTTC. It translates to CASGLSLMSSYNEQFF. This chain connects TRBV12-5 to TRBJ2-1; no reliable D call. The V end lost 2 bases, the J end lost 0 bases, and 11 bases lay between the germline ends. The germline CDR1 and CDR2 sequences are LGHNT and FRNRAP. The length of the CDR3 is 16 residues.

This rearrangement joins TRBV14 to TRBJ1-1; unclear D gene. Germline loops: CDR1 SGHDN, CDR2 FVKESK. The CDR3 extends over 16 amino acids. The ends were cut back, 4 bases at V and 5 bases at J, with 20 bases in the middle. As DNA, the CDR3 is TGTGCCAGCAGCCCAGTTAACGACCTGAGGGCTACTGAAGCTTTCTTT. Protein sequence: CASSPVNDLRATEAFF.

The genes are TRBV29-1 and TRBJ2-5, with TRBD2 identical over 8 bases. This CDR3 comprises 12 residues. Germline V gene lookup returns CDR1 SQVTM and CDR2 ANQGSEA. The CDR3 DNA reads as TGCGCATCCGGGGGGGGCTTGGAGACCCAGTACTTC. Its protein is CASGGGLETQYF.

The chain combines TRBV19 with TRBJ1-5; 11 bases match TRBD1. The germline CDR1 and CDR2 sequences are LNHDA and SQIVND (reference sequence). Trimming at V came to 6 bases and at J to 5 bases, leaving 0 bases not matched to a gene. This CDR3 is built from 13 residues. As DNA, the CDR3 is TGTGCCAGTAGGGGACAGGGGGATCAGCCCCAGCATTTT. Its translation is CASRGQGDQPQHF.